This passage covers 32 T cell receptor beta chains from one sample sequenced in a study of blood T cell repertoires in COVID-19 (TCRdb year 2020). Libraries were built with the immunoSEQ multiplex PCR assay. TCRdb limited this immuneACCESS table to in-frame rearrangements with V and J called. A share of clones is missing; checked studies link under half to unresolved V genes, and the rest is unexplained. Within this sample are hundreds of thousands of clones, with 80% to 85% of them counted one time only. Jointly, the top ten make up 5% of the sample. What was sequenced was PBMCs or T cells enriched from blood (not recorded which). The receptors stem from a middle-aged man who had been exposed to COVID-19.

The J gene is TRBJ2-7, the V gene TRBV7-9; the match to TRBD2 covers 7 bases. This CDR3 has 14 residues. After removal of 4 bases from V and 5 bases from J, the junction contained 8 bases not matched to a gene. Per the germline V gene, CDR1 is SEHNR and CDR2 is FQNEAQ (reference sequence). CDR3 in amino acids: CASSWREWGNEQYF. The CDR3 nucleotides read TGTGCCAGCAGCTGGCGGGAGTGGGGAAACGAGCAGTACTTC.

This chain links TRBV6-6 with TRBJ1-1; D not certain. Trimming cost V 4 bases and J 1 base, with 7 bases left between them. This CDR3 has 13 residues. The germline gives CDR1 MNHNY, CDR2 SVGAGI (reference sequence). The CDR3 sequence: CASSSVRNTEAFF. The CDR3 DNA sequence: TGTGCCAGCAGTTCAGTCAGGAACACTGAAGCTTTCTTT.

V usage is TRBV9 and J usage is TRBJ2-7; D may be TRBD2 (5 bases). CDR3 length: 15 amino acids. V was cut by 0 bases and J by 1 base, with 11 bases left in between. The germline gives CDR1 SGDLS, CDR2 YYNGEE. The chain's CDR3 is CASSVGASSSYEQYF. CDR3 sequence (DNA): TGTGCCAGCAGCGTAGGGGCTAGCAGTTCCTACGAGCAGTACTTC.

This chain connects TRBV9 to TRBJ2-3; D possibly corresponds to TRBD2 (6 bases). The CDR3 loop spans 16 amino acids. CDR1 and CDR2 (germline): SGDLS, YYNGEE. V lost 0 bases to trimming and J lost 1 base, with 12 bases between them. CDR3 bases: TGTGCCAGCAGCGTAGGGAGGGGAGGTGGCACAGATACGCAGTATTTT. Translated: CASSVGRGGGTDTQYF.

The chain recombines TRBV24-1 with TRBJ2-1; perhaps TRBD1 as D (5 bases). The CDR3 is made up of 12 amino acids. CDR1 and CDR2 (germline): KGHDR, SFDVKD. V was clipped by 9 bases and J by 8 bases, with 13 bases between them. CDR3 DNA sequence: TGTGCCACCGGGGCAGGTTGGGATGAGCAGTTCTTC. Translated: CATGAGWDEQFF.

The chain uses TRBV6-1 and TRBJ2-7; TRBD2 matches 10 bases. Germline trimming cut 6 bases from V and 13 bases from J; bases unmatched to any gene: 6. The CDR3 length is 11 residues. Per the germline V gene, CDR1 is MNHNS and CDR2 is SASEGT. The CDR3 DNA reads as TGTGCCAGCAGGGGTAGCGGGAGGCCTTACTTC. Translated, it gives CASRGSGRPYF.

J is TRBJ1-5 and V is TRBV6-5; D not certain. Germline loops: CDR1 MNHEY, CDR2 SVGAGI. The CDR3 runs 11 residues. V was cut by 1 base and J by 15 bases, with 10 bases left in between. CDR3 DNA: TGTGCCAGCAGTTACTTGCTAGTCCTGCATTTT. This encodes CASSYLLVLHF.

The chain has TRBV18 and TRBJ2-5; 7 bases agree with TRBD2. V trimming: 3 bases; J trimming: 0 bases; junction bases outside the gene matches: 4. In germline, CDR1 is KGHSH, CDR2 LQKENI. This CDR3 region has 15 residues. The CDR3 sequence: CASSPILADQETQYF. CDR3 coding DNA: TGTGCCAGCTCACCCATTCTAGCGGACCAAGAGACCCAGTACTTC.

The V gene is TRBV7-8, the J gene TRBJ2-5, with 9 bases lining up with TRBD1. The CDR3 loop spans 14 amino acids. The germline V gene encodes CDR1 SGHVS and CDR2 FQNEAQ. V shed 3 bases and J 2 bases; nucleotides not matched to a gene: 1. The CDR3 region is CASSLGQGQETQYF. The DNA of the CDR3 is TGTGCCAGCAGCTTGGGACAGGGTCAAGAGACCCAGTACTTC.

J is TRBJ2-7 and V is TRBV5-1; the D gene is possibly TRBD2 (5 bases). The germline V gene encodes CDR1 SGHRS and CDR2 YFSETQ. Trimming stripped 2 bases from V and 2 bases from J, with 14 bases between. There are 15 residues in the CDR3. In DNA form, the CDR3 reads TGCGCCAGCAGCTTAGGACTGGAGGAAACCTACGAGCAGTACTTC. Its protein is CASSLGLEETYEQYF.

This chain connects TRBV7-9 to TRBJ1-1; 7 positions match TRBD1. With V trimmed by 6 bases and J by 3 bases, 7 bases remained unmatched. The CDR3 sequence is 14 residues long. Germline values: CDR1 SEHNR, CDR2 FQNEAQ (reference sequence). The CDR3: CASRNDRADTEAFF. The CDR3 DNA sequence: TGTGCCAGCAGGAATGACAGGGCCGACACTGAAGCTTTCTTT. Full variable domain (missing parts from reference TRBV7-9 and TRBJ1-1): DTGVSQNPRHKITKRGQNVTFRCDPISEHNRLYWYRQTLGQGPEFLTYFQNEAQLEKSRLLSDRFSAERPKGSFSTLEIQRTEQGDSAMYLCASRNDRADTEAFFGQGTRLTVV.

This chain links TRBV18 with TRBJ2-3; TRBD2 matches 7 bases. V lost 0 bases to trimming and J lost 3 bases; unmatched junction nucleotides: 3. The CDR3 consists of 15 residues. Germline-derived CDR1 and CDR2 are KGHSH and LQKENI. In DNA form, the CDR3 reads TGTGCCAGCTCACCACCGAATAGCGGGACAGATACGCAGTATTTT. This encodes CASSPPNSGTDTQYF.

The chain uses TRBV14 and TRBJ1-1; no clear D gene. The V end lost 4 bases, the J end lost 1 base, and 4 bases lay between the germline ends. The CDR3 runs 12 residues. Germline V CDR1 and CDR2: SGHDN, FVKESK. The CDR3 region is CASSLQNTEAFF. Written as DNA, the CDR3 is TGTGCCAGCAGCCTACAGAACACTGAAGCTTTCTTT.

This clone has more than one count but fewer than ten. The rearrangement links TRBV7-3 to TRBJ1-2; no firm D call. Trimming removed 5 bases at V and 6 bases at J, with 16 bases between. Germline V gene lookup returns CDR1 SGHTA and CDR2 FQGTGA. The CDR3 is 14 amino acids. The CDR3 spells CASSRRAGGNGYTF. In DNA form, the CDR3 reads TGTGCCAGCAGCCGAAGGGCAGGAGGAAATGGCTACACCTTC.

The chain links TRBV7-3 to TRBJ2-7; TRBD1 agrees at 11 bases. From germline, CDR1 is SGHTA and CDR2 FQGTGA. V was clipped by 5 bases and J by 3 bases; unmatched bases: 21. The CDR3 runs to 20 residues. CDR3: CASSPPGSGQGAISVYEQYF. The CDR3 DNA reads TGTGCCAGCAGCCCCCCCGGGTCTGGACAGGGGGCCATTTCGGTCTACGAGCAGTACTTC.

This clone was detected once. The V gene is TRBV7-3, the J gene TRBJ1-6, with 7 bases identical to TRBD1. The germline V gene has CDR1 SGHTA and CDR2 FQGTGA. Trimming removed 3 bases from V and 10 bases from J; junction bases left unmatched: 6. The CDR3 has 14 amino acids. CDR3: CASSLTGFRSPLHF. Written as DNA, the CDR3 is TGTGCCAGCAGCTTGACAGGGTTTCGGTCACCCCTCCACTTT. Using reference TRBV7-3 and TRBJ1-6 for the parts outside the CDR3, the full variable domain is GAGVSQTPSNKVTEKGKYVELRCDPISGHTALYWYRQSLGQGPEFLIYFQGTGAADDSGLPNDRFFAVRPEGSVSTLKIQRTERGDSAVYLCASSLTGFRSPLHFGNGTRLTVT.

J is TRBJ1-2 and V is TRBV7-9; TRBD1 is a possible D gene (5 bases). CDR3 length equals 13 residues. V was cut by 5 bases and J by 3 bases, with 10 bases left in between. Germline CDR1 is SEHNR and CDR2 is FQNEAQ (reference sequence). DNA for the CDR3: TGTGCCAGCAGCGATAGGACACACTATGGCTACACCTTC. Its translation: CASSDRTHYGYTF.

The rearrangement uses TRBV3-1 (or the pseudogene TRBV3-2) and TRBJ1-2; TRBD1 matches 8 bases. Looked up from germline, CDR1 is LGHDT and CDR2 is YNNKEL (reference sequence). V gave up 5 bases and J gave up 7 bases; unmatched junction bases: 9. The CDR3 has 14 amino acids. The CDR3 DNA sequence: TGTGCCAGCAGCGTTGCACAGGGGGTTTCTGGCTACACCTTC. Translated: CASSVAQGVSGYTF.

This clone appeared a single time. The chain combines TRBV5-8 with TRBJ2-7; tentative D call: TRBD1 (5 bases). Germline CDR1 SGHTS, CDR2 YDEGEE. This CDR3 contains 13 residues. V lost 5 bases and J lost 7, with 16 bases in between. The CDR3 protein is CASRDTSLGEQYF. The DNA for the CDR3 is TGTGCCAGCAGGGACACAAGCCTCGGGGAGCAGTACTTC.

The rearrangement links TRBV28 to TRBJ1-2, with D perhaps matching TRBD1 (5 bases). CDR3 length: 14 amino acids. The V gene lost 6 bases and the J gene lost 4 bases, with 15 bases spanning the gap. CDR1 is MDHEN and CDR2 is SYDVKM in the germline V gene. The CDR3 DNA follows: TGTGCCAGCAGAGGTTTCGACAGATCCTATGGCTACACCTTC. This encodes CASRGFDRSYGYTF.

V is TRBV30 and J is TRBJ1-2; 8 bases match TRBD1. Germline-derived CDR1 and CDR2 are GTSNPN and SVGIG (reference sequence). J gave up 7 bases and V 1 base, and 5 bases lay outside the gene matches. CDR3 length: 13 amino acids. Written as DNA, the CDR3 is TGTGCCTGGAGTGGGGGGACAGGTTCTGGCTACACCTTC. This codes for CAWSGGTGSGYTF.

V usage is TRBV4-2 and J usage is TRBJ1-1, with a tentative D call TRBD1 (5 bases). The CDR3 contains 15 residues. The V gene's germline CDR1 is LGHNA and CDR2 YNFKEQ. The ends were cut back, 4 bases at V and 1 base at J, with 13 bases in the middle. The CDR3 loop reads CASSLLGQRNTEAFF. The CDR3 DNA reads TGTGCCAGCAGCCTATTGGGGCAGAGGAACACTGAAGCTTTCTTT.

The chain couples TRBV6-5 to TRBJ2-7, with 9 bases lining up with TRBD2. CDR1 and CDR2 (germline): MNHEY, SVGAGI. The CDR3 totals 15 residues. J lost 2 bases, V lost 2 bases, and 4 bases had no gene match. CDR3 residues: CASSYRTSVAYEQYF. In DNA, the CDR3 is TGTGCCAGCAGTTACCGGACTAGCGTAGCCTACGAGCAGTACTTC.

This clone was detected only once. The gene calls are TRBV19 and TRBJ1-1, with no clear D. The CDR3 consists of 13 residues. V was cut by 5 bases and J by 1 base, with 8 bases left in between. The germline V gene has CDR1 LNHDA and CDR2 SQIVND (reference sequence). CDR3 region: CASSWQENTEAFF. The DNA for the CDR3 is TGTGCCAGTAGTTGGCAGGAGAACACTGAAGCTTTCTTT.

This chain uses TRBV19 with TRBJ2-3, with 9 bases aligning to TRBD1. Germline CDR1 and CDR2: LNHDA and SQIVND (reference sequence). Unmatched junction bases numbered 9, after V lost 6 bases and J lost 5 bases. The CDR3 is 15 amino acids. The CDR3 DNA sequence: TGTGCCAGTAGGACGGGACAGGGAGGGGGAGATACGCAGTATTTT. As protein: CASRTGQGGGDTQYF.

This clone showed up just a few times. The V call is TRBV9, the J call TRBJ1-1, with D unclear. Germline V gene sequence: CDR1 SGDLS, CDR2 YYNGEE. The CDR3 is 16 residues long. V was clipped by 0 bases and J by 6 bases, with 18 bases between them. The CDR3 loop reads CASSVESLGAAAEAFF. In nucleotides, the CDR3 is TGTGCCAGCAGCGTAGAATCGTTGGGTGCGGCAGCTGAAGCTTTCTTT.

DNA of the CDR3: TGTGCCAGTATGGATCTGGGCGGGATCGCAAACGCCGGGGAGCTGTTTTTT. Its translation: CASMDLGGIANAGELFF. This chain joins TRBV19 and TRBJ2-2; a possible D gene is TRBD2 (6 bases). CDR3 length equals 17 residues. V was clipped by 7 bases and J by 6 bases, with 24 bases between them. Germline CDR1 and CDR2: LNHDA and SQIVND (reference sequence).

This chain joins TRBV7-9 and TRBJ1-5; D unclear. Per germline, CDR1 SEHNR and CDR2 FQNEAQ (reference sequence). The CDR3 runs to 14 residues. Trimming stripped 5 bases from V and 6 bases from J, with 14 bases between. CDR3 loop: CASSLGEGGQPQHF. CDR3 in DNA: TGTGCCAGCAGCCTCGGGGAGGGAGGTCAGCCCCAGCATTTT.

The chain has TRBV9 and TRBJ2-2, with 10 nucleotides matching TRBD2. CDR3 length equals 16 residues. The germline gives CDR1 SGDLS, CDR2 YYNGEE. V gave up 4 bases and J gave up 0 bases; unmatched junction bases: 3. The DNA for the CDR3 is TGTGCCAGCAGCCCCGGGACTAGCGCGAACACCGGGGAGCTGTTTTTT. Its translation: CASSPGTSANTGELFF.

The chain couples TRBV7-8 to TRBJ2-7, with D possibly TRBD2 on 5 matching bases. Trimming removed 4 bases at V and 4 bases at J, with 17 bases between. The germline V gene has CDR1 SGHVS and CDR2 FQNEAQ. This CDR3 region has 15 residues. Here the CDR3 DNA reads TGTGCCAGCAGCTCCAGAGGGAGCCAGTCTTACGAGCAGTACTTC. Translated: CASSSRGSQSYEQYF.

A few counts support this clone. The V call is TRBV18, the J call TRBJ1-2; possibly TRBD1 for D (5 bases). Germline CDR1 KGHSH, CDR2 LQKENI. V was trimmed by 6 bases and J by 7 bases, leaving 12 bases between them. The CDR3 covers 12 residues. The CDR3 protein is CASSQGASGYTF. The CDR3 coding sequence is TGTGCCAGCTCCCAAGGGGCGAGTGGCTACACCTTC.

V usage is TRBV30 and J usage is TRBJ1-1; D call uncertain. The germline V gene encodes CDR1 GTSNPN and CDR2 SVGIG (reference sequence). The CDR3 is made up of 12 amino acids. V was clipped by 5 bases and J by 2 bases, with 9 bases between them. CDR3 region: CAWVKSNTEAFF. In nucleotides, the CDR3 is TGTGCCTGGGTTAAATCCAACACTGAAGCTTTCTTT.